The rows below give T cell receptor beta chains drawn from one sample of a study of T cell repertoires in cytomegalovirus infection. TCRdb passed the reads through MiXCR, listing each CDR3 protein once. The repertoire has around 540,000 distinct CDR3 sequences, around 30% of them found once; the top ten carry around a sixth. Antigens for these TCRs are unknown. This specimen was cultured PBMCs, taken from culture after CMV antigen stimulation. The receptors here all came from a human donor in good health (CMV status not recorded). Some clones in this sample may be carry-over from other donors' samples. CDR3s include the opening cysteine and the closing phenylalanine or tryptophan. Each record gives: V gene, clone size, D gene, J gene, CDR3 protein, CDR3 DNA. A D gene is named only where the DNA matches it firmly. Clone size appears in some rows only: once, few, many, or a class for an expanded clone.

TRBV7-2	many	TRBD2	TRBJ2-3	CASSLIAGGRTQYF	TGTGCCAGCAGCTTAATAGCGGGAGGTAGGACGCAGTATTTT
TRBV28	.	.	TRBJ1-1	CASRQQANTEAFF	TGTGCCAGCAGGCAACAGGCGAACACTGAAGCTTTCTTT
TRBV7-6	once	TRBD2	TRBJ2-3	CASSPLAGLGLGDTQYF	TGTGCCAGCAGCCCCCTCGCGGGACTAGGGTTAGGAGATACGCAGTATTTT
TRBV4-3	few	.	TRBJ1-2	CASSQEPGTSYGYTF	TGCGCCAGCAGCCAAGAACCCGGGACTTCCTATGGCTACACCTTC
TRBV27	.	.	TRBJ1-5	CASSVQGFDQPQHF	TGTGCCAGCAGTGTCCAGGGTTTCGATCAGCCCCAGCATTTT
TRBV7-2	many	.	TRBJ2-1	CASSSGLQYNEQFF	TGTGCCAGCAGCTCGGGACTTCAATACAATGAGCAGTTCTTC
TRBV28	.	.	TRBJ2-2	CASSSAVKPGELFF	TGTGCCAGCAGTTCCGCGGTGAAACCCGGGGAGCTGTTTTTT
TRBV19	.	.	TRBJ2-1	CASSMRMASLSYNEQFF	TGTGCCAGTAGTATGAGGATGGCTAGTCTTTCCTACAATGAGCAGTTCTTC
TRBV11-2	few	.	TRBJ2-1	CASSLDAGSREQFF	TGTGCCAGCAGCTTAGATGCAGGAAGTAGGGAGCAGTTCTTC
TRBV7-3	.	.	TRBJ2-2	CASSLITGTGELFF	TGTGCCAGCAGCTTAATTACGGGCACCGGGGAGCTGTTTTTT
TRBV2	few	TRBD2	TRBJ2-3	CASYRLAGGADTQYF	TGTGCCAGCTATCGGCTAGCGGGGGGTGCAGATACGCAGTATTTT
TRBV28	many	TRBD1	TRBJ1-5	CASSLTGYQPQHF	TGTGCCAGCAGCTTGACAGGGTACCAGCCCCAGCATTTT
TRBV14	many	TRBD1	TRBJ1-1	CASSLQGFEAFF	TGTGCCAGCAGCCTACAGGGGTTTGAAGCTTTCTTT
TRBV7-8	few	.	TRBJ1-6	CASSPWTAGGDSPLHF	TGTGCCAGCAGCCCCTGGACCGCTGGAGGCGATTCACCCCTCCACTTT
TRBV19	.	.	TRBJ2-5	CASSIGTTNRETQYF	TGTGCCAGTAGTATCGGGACAACTAACAGAGAGACCCAGTACTTC
TRBV10-3	many	.	TRBJ1-1	CAISESMNTEAFF	TGTGCCATCAGTGAATCCATGAACACTGAAGCTTTCTTT
TRBV11-3	.	.	TRBJ2-2	CASSPMFALAVGELFF	TGTGCCAGCAGCCCCATGTTCGCGCTAGCAGTCGGGGAGCTGTTTTTT
TRBV6-5	.	.	TRBJ1-2	CASSYLGRSYGYTF	TGTGCCAGCAGTTACTTGGGCCGTAGCTATGGCTACACCTTC
TRBV7-3	many	.	TRBJ2-1	CASSFNANYRDPQFF	TGTGCCAGCAGCTTCAATGCAAATTACCGGGACCCCCAGTTCTTC
TRBV18	.	.	TRBJ2-3	CASSLPSTAARTDTQYF	TGTGCCAGCTCATTACCATCGACAGCCGCTCGGACAGATACGCAGTATTTT
TRBV4-1	few	.	TRBJ1-2	CASSQVGDREGYTF	TGCGCCAGCAGCCAAGTCGGGGACCGTGAGGGCTACACCTTC
TRBV19	few	TRBD1	TRBJ1-2	CASTWSTGGYGYTF	TGTGCCAGTACCTGGTCGACAGGGGGCTATGGCTACACCTTC
TRBV5-8	.	.	TRBJ2-3	CASSLVVGVRTDTQYF	TGTGCCAGCAGCTTGGTCGTCGGGGTTCGGACAGATACGCAGTATTTT
TRBV4-1	few	TRBD2	TRBJ2-1	CASSHLWRESGGEQFF	TGCGCCAGCAGCCACCTTTGGCGGGAGAGTGGGGGTGAGCAGTTCTTC
TRBV13	.	.	TRBJ2-1	CASSLPSGGYNEQFF	TGTGCCAGCAGCTTACCCTCAGGCGGATACAATGAGCAGTTCTTC
TRBV7-2	few	TRBD1	TRBJ2-3	CASSLTGRKGTDTQYF	TGTGCCAGCAGCTTGACAGGGAGAAAAGGCACAGATACGCAGTATTTT
TRBV20-1	few	TRBD2	TRBJ2-3	CSARDGTSGSTDTQYF	TGCAGTGCTAGAGATGGGACTAGCGGGAGCACAGATACGCAGTATTTT
TRBV19	.	TRBD2	TRBJ2-2	CATQAGLAGGPGGELFF	TGTGCCACTCAGGCTGGGCTAGCGGGAGGGCCCGGCGGGGAGCTGTTTTTT
TRBV29-1	few	.	TRBJ2-2	CSVPDSRSTGELFF	TGCAGCGTTCCGGACAGCCGGAGCACCGGGGAGCTGTTTTTT
TRBV28	.	.	TRBJ1-6	CASSSGQDSPLHF	TGTGCCAGCAGTTCAGGGCAGGATTCACCCCTCCACTTT
TRBV14	.	TRBD1	TRBJ1-3	CASSQVGQGALSSRNTIYF	TGTGCCAGCAGCCAAGTAGGACAGGGGGCCTTATCATCGCGGAACACCATATATTTT
TRBV12-3/TRBV12-4	.	.	TRBJ2-5	CASSWGKETQYF	TGTGCCAGCAGTTGGGGAAAAGAGACCCAGTACTTC
TRBV7-2	few	.	TRBJ2-5	CASRGLGEETQYF	TGTGCCAGCAGGGGTTTAGGGGAAGAGACCCAGTACTTC
TRBV6-1	.	TRBD2	TRBJ2-1	CASRPLAGRSYNEQFF	TGTGCCAGCAGACCACTAGCGGGTCGATCCTACAATGAGCAGTTCTTC
TRBV23-1	.	TRBD1	TRBJ2-4	CASSIGQGMGKNIQYF	TGCGCCAGCAGCATCGGACAGGGGATGGGGAAAAACATTCAGTACTTC
TRBV5-5	.	.	TRBJ1-1	CASSPRTLNTEAFF	TGTGCCAGCAGCCCAAGGACTTTGAACACTGAAGCTTTCTTT
TRBV20-1	few	.	TRBJ2-5	CSFVLLASETQYF	TGCAGCTTCGTCCTTCTCGCCTCGGAGACCCAGTACTTC
TRBV7-2	many	.	TRBJ1-4	CASSPDGSNEKLFF	TGTGCCAGCAGTCCAGACGGGAGTAATGAAAAACTGTTTTTT
TRBV7-2	many	TRBD1	TRBJ2-1	CASGTGTNNEQFF	TGTGCCAGTGGGACAGGGACAAACAATGAGCAGTTCTTC
TRBV4-1	few	.	TRBJ2-7	CASSHNRDTGYEQYF	TGCGCCAGCAGCCACAACCGGGACACAGGATACGAGCAGTACTTC
TRBV27	few	.	TRBJ1-4	CASSLEGAGGKLFF	TGTGCCAGCAGTTTAGAAGGGGCCGGCGGAAAACTGTTTTTT
TRBV7-9	.	.	TRBJ1-1	CASSTGYLSTEAFF	TGTGCCAGCAGCACAGGGTATCTCAGCACTGAAGCTTTCTTT
TRBV7-4	.	TRBD2	TRBJ2-2	CASSFAEAGVDTGELFF	TGTGCCAGCAGCTTCGCCGAAGCGGGAGTGGACACCGGGGAGCTGTTTTTT
TRBV7-2	.	TRBD2	TRBJ2-7	CASTPGGAGAYEQYF	TGTGCCAGCACCCCGGGGGGAGCGGGGGCCTACGAGCAGTACTTC
TRBV28	once	TRBD2	TRBJ2-1	CASSAGTSGTDEQFF	TGTGCCAGCAGTGCCGGGACTAGCGGGACTGATGAGCAGTTCTTC
TRBV7-6	few	.	TRBJ1-3	CASSLKASGGRFGNTIYF	TGTGCCAGCAGCTTGAAAGCTTCGGGGGGGCGGTTTGGAAACACCATATATTTT
TRBV25-1	.	.	TRBJ1-1	CASSELRGTEAFF	TGTGCCAGCAGTGAATTAAGGGGCACTGAAGCTTTCTTT
TRBV11-2	.	.	TRBJ1-1	CASSFPGGEVTEAFF	TGTGCCAGCAGCTTCCCTGGGGGGGAGGTCACTGAAGCTTTCTTT
TRBV7-8	many	TRBD1	TRBJ1-5	CASSLAGDRGLQPQHF	TGTGCCAGCAGCTTAGCAGGGGACAGGGGATTACAGCCCCAGCATTTT